The clone carrying this T cell receptor beta chain occurred many times. No antigen is known for it. Other DNA sequences in this specimen translate into the identical CDR3. 60 Vbeta and 13 Jbeta primers were used in PCR. The data were produced by immunoSEQ multiplex PCR, yet TCRdb's version contains in-frame clones alone and is incomplete. The sample consists of over 75,000 clones, approximately 9% of them appearing once. Every donor was a healthy person donating bone marrow. This sample was taken from a study of cytomegalovirus exposure and HLA in healthy donors. Study-wide points: Altogether, some 170 TCR beta chains were recorded as cytomegalovirus-associated. Several of the most significant clusters appeared, in a later analysis, to be linked to common viral pathogens. Researchers reported in a later analysis that a missense DCLRE1C variant was tied to TCR beta V- and J-gene trimming.

Trimming took off 0 bases at V and 2 bases at J, with 6 bases between the two ends. The CDR3 sequence is 13 residues long. Looked up from germline, CDR1 is SGHRS and CDR2 is YFSETQ. Source material: PBMCs. The TCR originated in a man aged 45-65 years in good health and CMV-seropositive. V gene TRBV5-1 combines with J gene TRBJ2-7, with no clear D. CDR3 in DNA: TGCGCCAGCAGCTTGGAACTTACCTACGAGCAGTACTTC. Translated: CASSLELTYEQYF.